The rows below give T cell receptor beta chains drawn from one sample of a study of CD8 T cells in Susac syndrome. TCRdb reprocessed the immunoSEQ multiplex PCR reads via MiXCR and lists one record per CDR3 protein. The sample lists some 160,000 distinct CDR3 sequences; approximately 95% were seen once. Sequencing used CD4+ T cells from PBMCs. The origin of the receptors is a human donor with Susac syndrome. Both conserved end residues are part of each CDR3. A D gene is named only where the DNA matches it firmly. The size entry is marked missing in some rows and otherwise reads once, few, many or a size class.

TRBV4-1	-	16	-	TRBJ1-2	TGCGCCAGCAGCCACGTTATCCGAACCCCTAACTATGGCTACACCTTC	CASSHVIRTPNYGYTF
TRBV28	-	15	-	TRBJ1-5	TGTGCCAGCAGTTTTCAATTAGGGGCGGTTCAGCCCCAGCATTTT	CASSFQLGAVQPQHF
TRBV6-1	-	14	TRBD1	TRBJ1-2	TGTGCCAGCAGTGAGCGTCGGGACAGCTATGGCTACACCTTC	CASSERRDSYGYTF
TRBV10-2	-	15	-	TRBJ1-4	TGCGCCAGCAGTGCCGGGACGGCTACTAATGAAAAACTGTTTTTT	CASSAGTATNEKLFF
TRBV15	-	15	-	TRBJ2-7	TGTGCCACCAGCAGAGATCCCGGGGTCGGGGGCGAGCAGTACTTC	CATSRDPGVGGEQYF
TRBV3-1	-	16	-	TRBJ2-5	TGTGCCAGCAGCCAGCGAACTTGGGGGACCCAAGAGACCCAGTACTTC	CASSQRTWGTQETQYF
TRBV20-1	-	12	-	TRBJ2-7	TGCAGTGCTAGAGTACAGGGCTACGAGCAGTACTTC	CSARVQGYEQYF
TRBV11-2	-	14	TRBD1	TRBJ2-1	TGTGCCAGCAGCTTAGGGGACAGGGTACATGAGCAGTTCTTC	CASSLGDRVHEQFF
TRBV29-1	-	16	TRBD2	TRBJ2-3	TGCAGCGCCCCTAAGCTACCCAGCGGGACCACAGATACGCAGTATTTT	CSAPKLPSGTTDTQYF
TRBV9	-	14	-	TRBJ1-5	TGTGCCAGCAGCGTAGCTGGGGGACGACAGCCCCAGCATTTT	CASSVAGGRQPQHF
TRBV4-2	-	14	-	TRBJ1-1	TGTGCCAGCAGCCCTCATTTTGAGAGCACTGAAGCTTTCTTT	CASSPHFESTEAFF
TRBV2	-	14	TRBD1	TRBJ2-5	TGTGCCACCTCCCGGGACAGGTCAACCGGGACCCAGTACTTC	CATSRDRSTGTQYF
TRBV18	-	13	-	TRBJ2-7	TGTGCCAGCTCACCACCGGCCTCCTACGAGCAGTACTTC	CASSPPASYEQYF
TRBV24-1	-	15	-	TRBJ1-5	TGTGCCACCAGTGACTCATCTGGGAACAATCAGCCCCAGCATTTT	CATSDSSGNNQPQHF
TRBV7-2	-	15	TRBD2	TRBJ2-3	TGTGCCAGCAGCTACCAAGCGGGAGGCAGGGGTACGCAGTATTTT	CASSYQAGGRGTQYF
TRBV3-1	-	11	-	TRBJ1-1	TGTGCCAGCACTGGCGAAACTGAAGCTTTCTTT	CASTGETEAFF
TRBV11-2	-	16	TRBD1	TRBJ1-6	TGTGCCAGCAGCTTAACCGGGACAGGCCTCAATTCACCCCTCCACTTT	CASSLTGTGLNSPLHF
TRBV3-1	-	14	TRBD1	TRBJ2-7	TGTGCCAGCAGCCACGGGACAGTATCCTACGAGCAGTACTTC	CASSHGTVSYEQYF
TRBV21-1	once	17	-	TRBJ2-5	TGTGCCAGCAGCATGAGACTAGCGGGAGGGGGAGAAGAGACCCAGTACTTC	CASSMRLAGGGEETQYF
TRBV2	-	16	-	TRBJ1-6	TGTGCCAGCAGTGTGAAGGGGGGCACCTATAATTCACCCCTCCACTTT	CASSVKGGTYNSPLHF
TRBV2	-	12	-	TRBJ1-5	TGTGCCTCGGGTATCAGCAATCAGCCCCAGCATTTT	CASGISNQPQHF
TRBV6-5	-	18	TRBD1	TRBJ1-2	TGTGCCAGCAGTTACTCTGGGGTATGGGGCGGGACAGGAAATGGCTACACCTTC	CASSYSGVWGGTGNGYTF
TRBV20-1	-	14	-	TRBJ2-2	TGCAGTGCTAGAACCGGGTCACGTCCCGGGGAGCTGTTTTTT	CSARTGSRPGELFF
TRBV12-3/TRBV12-4	-	13	-	TRBJ2-2	TGTGCCAGCAGCCCCTCTAGGACCGGGGAGCTGTTTTTT	CASSPSRTGELFF
TRBV5-6	-	15	-	TRBJ2-1	TGTGCCAGCAGCCTAGGGGAGGGGGGCTACAATGAGCAGTTCTTC	CASSLGEGGYNEQFF
TRBV29-1	-	13	TRBD2	TRBJ2-1	TGCAGCGTTGAAACCGTTGCGGGAGGTGAGCAGTTCTTC	CSVETVAGGEQFF
TRBV20-1	-	12	-	TRBJ2-7	TGCAGTGCTTCGCAGGGGATATACGAGCAGTACTTC	CSASQGIYEQYF
TRBV18	-	12	-	TRBJ2-3	TGTGCCAGCTCACCCTATTTGGGTACGCAGTATTTT	CASSPYLGTQYF
TRBV28	-	15	-	TRBJ1-1	TGTGCCAGCAGTCCCGGGACGTCCGGGCACACTGAAGCTTTCTTT	CASSPGTSGHTEAFF
TRBV6-6	-	13	-	TRBJ1-5	TGTGCCAGCAGTGATTGGGGCAATCAGCCCCAGCATTTT	CASSDWGNQPQHF
TRBV20-1	once	14	-	TRBJ2-7	TGCAGTGCTGCCGAGGCAGGTTGGACCTACGAGCAGTACTTC	CSAAEAGWTYEQYF
TRBV4-1	-	15	-	TRBJ2-7	TGCGCCAGCAGCCCCCACGGGCTTCGGACCGACGAGCAGTACTTC	CASSPHGLRTDEQYF
TRBV20-1	-	13	-	TRBJ2-7	TGCAGTGCTAGAGACGACATGACCTACGAGCAGTACTTC	CSARDDMTYEQYF
TRBV19	-	15	TRBD1	TRBJ1-2	TGTGCCAGTAGTTCCGACCAACTGACAGGGAGTGGCTACACCTTC	CASSSDQLTGSGYTF